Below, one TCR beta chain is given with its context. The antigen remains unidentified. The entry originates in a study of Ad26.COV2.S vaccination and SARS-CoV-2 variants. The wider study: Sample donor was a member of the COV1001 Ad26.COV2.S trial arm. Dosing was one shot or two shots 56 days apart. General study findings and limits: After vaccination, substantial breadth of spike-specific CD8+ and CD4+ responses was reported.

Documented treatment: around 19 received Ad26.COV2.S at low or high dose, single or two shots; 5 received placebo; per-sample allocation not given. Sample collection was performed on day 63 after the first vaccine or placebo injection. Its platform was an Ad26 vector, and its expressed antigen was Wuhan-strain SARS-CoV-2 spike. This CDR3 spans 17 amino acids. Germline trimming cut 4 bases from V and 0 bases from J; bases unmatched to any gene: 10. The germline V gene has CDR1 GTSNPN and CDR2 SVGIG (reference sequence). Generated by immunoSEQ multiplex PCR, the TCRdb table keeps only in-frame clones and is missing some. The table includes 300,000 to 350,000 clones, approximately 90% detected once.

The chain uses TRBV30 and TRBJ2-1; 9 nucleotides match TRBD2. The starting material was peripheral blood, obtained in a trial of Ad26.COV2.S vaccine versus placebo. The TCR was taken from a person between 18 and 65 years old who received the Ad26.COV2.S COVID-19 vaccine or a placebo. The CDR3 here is CAWNLGTSRSSYNEQFF. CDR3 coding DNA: TGTGCCTGGAACCTCGGGACTAGCCGGAGCTCCTACAATGAGCAGTTCTTC.